These T cell receptor beta chains were read from a single sample in a study of tumor-infiltrating lymphocytes in localized non-small cell lung cancer. The repertoire was sequenced with immunoSEQ multiplex PCR; TCRdb's copy has only in-frame clones and lacks some. The data contain 25,000 to 30,000 clones, approximately 85% of them seen just once; the ten biggest clones take up roughly 2%. Input material: lung tumor tissue. The receptors come from a human donor with non-small cell lung cancer. The CDR3 runs from the conserved cysteine through the conserved F or W. D genes are given only for firm matches. Some rows have no size entry. The others give once, few or many, or a class for an expanded clone.

j_call clone_size d_call v_call cdr3_aa cdr3_nt
TRBJ1-3 NA NA TRBV10-3 CAIRPIQGHSGNTIYF TGTGCCATCAGGCCTATACAGGGCCACTCTGGAAACACCATATATTTT
TRBJ2-3 NA NA TRBV15 CATSREQQLAFTQYF TGTGCCACCAGCAGAGAACAGCAGTTGGCCTTTACGCAGTATTTT
TRBJ1-3 NA NA TRBV4-3 CASSQYHSTSGNTIYF TGCGCCAGCAGCCAATATCACAGCACCTCTGGAAACACCATATATTTT
TRBJ2-7 NA NA TRBV4-1 CASSQMDFLGSYEQYF TGCGCCAGCAGCCAAATGGACTTTTTGGGATCTTACGAGCAGTACTTC
TRBJ2-7 NA TRBD2 TRBV5-1 CASTPAGVTYEQYF TGCGCCAGCACCCCGGCGGGGGTTACCTACGAGCAGTACTTC
TRBJ2-7 few TRBD1 TRBV7-8 CASSLAAGQGEQYF TGTGCCAGCAGCTTAGCCGCGGGACAGGGCGAGCAGTACTTC
TRBJ2-3 NA TRBD1 TRBV9 CASSAGQGASTDTQYF TGTGCCAGCAGCGCTGGACAGGGGGCGAGCACAGATACGCAGTATTTT
TRBJ2-7 once TRBD1 TRBV25-1 CASSGGTGPYEQYF TGTGCCAGCAGTGGCGGGACAGGGCCCTACGAGCAGTACTTC
TRBJ1-3 NA NA TRBV4-1 CASSQVDARGNTIYF TGCGCCAGCAGCCAAGTAGACGCCAGGGGAAACACCATATATTTT
TRBJ2-3 NA TRBD1 TRBV2 CASSRQGASDTQYF TGTGCCAGCAGTAGACAGGGGGCATCTGATACGCAGTATTTT
TRBJ1-6 NA NA TRBV7-9 CASSLKEDNSPLHF TGTGCCAGCAGCTTAAAAGAGGATAATTCACCCCTCCACTTT
TRBJ2-2 NA NA TRBV9 CASSAIGNWNTGELFF TGTGCCAGCAGCGCCATAGGGAATTGGAACACCGGGGAGCTGTTTTTT
TRBJ2-7 large NA TRBV5-6 CASSLTAPYEQYF TGTGCCAGCAGCTTGACAGCCCCGTACGAGCAGTACTTC
TRBJ1-2 NA TRBD1 TRBV27 CASSLSRTGLGYTF TGTGCCAGCAGTTTATCCAGGACAGGGTTAGGCTACACCTTC
TRBJ2-7 NA NA TRBV7-2 CASSSHSNYEQYF TGTGCCAGCAGCTCGCACAGCAACTACGAGCAGTACTTC
TRBJ2-5 NA NA TRBV6-1 CASSDQGETQYF TGTGCCAGCAGTGACCAGGGAGAGACCCAGTACTTC
TRBJ2-7 NA NA TRBV9 CASSPERGEQYF TGTGCCAGCAGCCCCGAAAGGGGTGAGCAGTACTTC
TRBJ2-1 NA TRBD1 TRBV2 CARKTGTGSSYNEQFF TGTGCCAGAAAAACCGGGACAGGGAGCTCCTACAATGAGCAGTTCTTC
TRBJ2-7 few TRBD2 TRBV28 CASKIGLAGGHEQYF TGTGCCAGCAAGATCGGACTAGCGGGGGGCCACGAGCAGTACTTC
TRBJ1-6 NA TRBD1 TRBV29-1 CSVRQGADSPLHF TGCAGCGTCAGACAGGGGGCAGATTCACCCCTCCACTTT
TRBJ1-2 NA NA TRBV15 CATSRVEGDGYTF TGTGCCACCAGCAGAGTAGAAGGGGATGGCTACACCTTC
TRBJ1-6 NA TRBD1 TRBV6-1 CASSADRAWSPLHF TGTGCCAGCAGTGCGGACAGGGCCTGGTCACCCCTCCACTTT
TRBJ1-1 NA NA TRBV9 CASSPFNGNRAEAFF TGTGCCAGCAGCCCATTTAATGGGAACAGGGCTGAAGCTTTCTTT
TRBJ2-1 NA NA TRBV6-4 CASSARGGDEQFF TGTGCCAGCAGTGCCAGGGGTGGAGATGAGCAGTTCTTC
TRBJ1-1 NA NA TRBV18 CASSPGGSGTEAFF TGTGCCAGCTCACCAGGGGGGTCGGGCACTGAAGCTTTCTTT
TRBJ2-2 NA NA TRBV30 CAWSVSATGELFF TGTGCCTGGAGTGTCTCAGCCACCGGGGAGCTGTTTTTT
TRBJ2-3 once NA TRBV19 CASSGRGVSTDTQYF TGTGCCAGTAGTGGCAGGGGGGTTAGCACAGATACGCAGTATTTT
TRBJ2-2 NA NA TRBV29-1 CSVRKAANTGELFF TGCAGCGTCCGGAAAGCGGCGAACACCGGGGAGCTGTTTTTT
TRBJ2-7 NA TRBD1 TRBV14 CASSHWDSSISYEQYF TGTGCCAGCAGCCATTGGGACAGCTCAATAAGCTACGAGCAGTACTTC
TRBJ2-3 NA TRBD1 TRBV5-4 CASSLDGQGERVTQYF TGTGCCAGCAGCTTGGATGGACAGGGAGAGCGGGTTACGCAGTATTTT
TRBJ1-3 NA TRBD1 TRBV19 CASTPDRAGNTIYF TGTGCCAGTACTCCGGACAGGGCTGGAAACACCATATATTTT
TRBJ2-1 few NA TRBV18 CASSRLQPGHPYNEQFF TGTGCCAGCTCACGACTTCAACCGGGACACCCTTACAATGAGCAGTTCTTC
TRBJ2-7 NA TRBD2 TRBV5-6 CASRPRGVRDEQYF TGTGCCAGCAGGCCGCGGGGGGTGAGGGACGAGCAGTACTTC